The 12 T cell receptor beta chains presented below share a single source sample, sequenced in a study of early T cells in non-severe SARS-CoV-2 infection. TCRdb re-called the 5' RACE reads with MiXCR, one entry per CDR3 protein. The repertoire includes 50,000 to 70,000 distinct CDR3 sequences, around 9% of them detected once, and around 17% sits in the top ten. Sequencing was performed on whole blood. These receptors were collected from an adult who was a healthcare worker with PCR-confirmed SARS-CoV-2 infection or an uninfected control (not recorded which).

This clonotype was counted many times. The chain employs TRBV9 and TRBJ2-1; 13 nucleotides match TRBD2. The CDR3 is 16 amino acids. Unmatched junction bases numbered 1, after V lost 0 bases and J lost 4 bases. CDR1 SGDLS and CDR2 YYNGEE come from the germline V gene. The CDR3 DNA follows: TGTGCCAGCAGCGTAGTACTAGCGGGAGGGTACAATGAGCAGTTCTTC. Residues: CASSVVLAGGYNEQFF.

Many counts were recorded for this clonotype. The V call is TRBV29-1, the J call TRBJ2-1; D possibly uses TRBD1 or TRBD2 (7 bases each). CDR3 length: 16 residues. From germline, CDR1 is SQVTM and CDR2 ANQGSEA. V lost 6 bases and J 9 bases, leaving 27 bases between the germline ends. The CDR3 sequence: CSVFPGGAGRLGEQFF. CDR3 nucleotides: TGCAGCGTCTTCCCAGGGGGGGCCGGGAGGCTTGGTGAGCAGTTCTTC.

Ten or more counts support this clonotype. The rearrangement uses TRBV5-1 and TRBJ2-6; TRBD1 agrees at 7 bases. This CDR3 is built from 17 residues. V dropped 2 bases and J dropped 0; count of bases not matched to a gene: 5. Germline CDR1 is SGHRS and CDR2 is YFSETQ. The CDR3 spells CASSFGQVVSGANVLTF. The DNA of the CDR3 is TGCGCCAGCAGCTTCGGACAGGTTGTCTCTGGGGCCAACGTCCTGACTTTC.

This clonotype has a handful of counts. V usage is TRBV28 and J usage is TRBJ2-1; 16 nucleotides agree with TRBD2. J lost 8 bases, V lost 3 bases, and 7 bases had no gene match. Per germline, CDR1 MDHEN and CDR2 SYDVKM. CDR3 length: 17 amino acids. CDR3 nucleotides: TGTGCCAGCAGTTTCCCGCCGGGACTAGCGGGAGGGGATGAGCAGTTCTTC. This translates into CASSFPPGLAGGDEQFF.

The rearrangement joins TRBV18 to TRBJ2-1; D not resolved. CDR3 length: 14 amino acids. Germline loops: CDR1 KGHSH, CDR2 LQKENI. Trimming removed 4 bases at V and 5 bases at J, with 12 bases between. CDR3 region: CASSRRRSNNEQFF. CDR3 DNA sequence: TGTGCCAGCTCACGAAGAAGGAGTAACAATGAGCAGTTCTTC. The full variable domain, in which reference TRBV18 and TRBJ2-1 provide the parts outside the CDR3, is NAGVMQNPRHLVRRRGQEARLRCSPMKGHSHVYWYRQLPEEGLKFMVYLQKENIIDESGMPKERFSAEFPKEGPSILRIQQVVRGDSAAYFCASSRRRSNNEQFFGPGTRLTVL.

This clonotype was seen only a few times. The rearrangement joins TRBV10-3 to TRBJ2-2, with 11 bases matching TRBD1. With V trimmed by 10 bases and J by 5 bases, 6 bases remained unmatched. Germline values: CDR1 ENHRY, CDR2 SYGVKD. This CDR3 contains 14 residues. DNA for the CDR3: TGTGCCAGCGGACAGGGGGCGCGAACCGGGGAGCTGTTTTTT. As protein: CASGQGARTGELFF.

The sample holds many counts of this clonotype. The V gene is TRBV6-1, the J gene TRBJ1-5, with 7 bases fitting TRBD1. V trimming: 7 bases; J trimming: 0 bases; junction bases outside the gene matches: 21. The CDR3 covers 20 residues. Per the germline V gene, CDR1 is MNHNS and CDR2 is SASEGT. CDR3 coding DNA: TGTGCCAGCAAGATCAGGGCGAGACAGGGACTTGTTTATAGCAATCAGCCCCAGCATTTT. Encoded protein: CASKIRARQGLVYSNQPQHF.

This clonotype has only a few counts. This rearrangement joins TRBV25-1 to TRBJ2-7; D unresolved. Trimming left V 1 base short and J 5 bases short, with 3 bases between. The length of the CDR3 is 11 residues. The germline V gene encodes CDR1 MGHDK and CDR2 SYGVNS. The CDR3 bases are TGTGCCAGCAGTGAATTAAACGAGCAGTACTTC. Translation gives CASSELNEQYF.

The chain joins TRBV10-3 to TRBJ2-3; D is perhaps TRBD2 (5 bases). The CDR3 runs to 15 residues. V shed 1 base and J shed 2 bases, with 10 bases lying between them. Germline CDR1 and CDR2: ENHRY and SYGVKD. For the CDR3, the DNA is TGTGCCATCAGTGAGTTTGAGGGTACCACAGATACGCAGTATTTT. This codes for CAISEFEGTTDTQYF.

This clonotype was seen a handful of times. The chain joins TRBV7-9 to TRBJ2-2; 7 nucleotides align to TRBD2. The CDR3 is made up of 17 amino acids. The ends lost 4 bases at V and 6 bases at J; junction bases unmatched: 14. CDR1 SEHNR and CDR2 FQNEAQ come from the germline V gene (reference sequence). This CDR3 is CASSSLLRGSVSGELFF. DNA for the CDR3: TGTGCCAGCAGCTCCCTCTTGCGCGGGAGCGTGTCCGGGGAGCTGTTTTTT. Based on the CDR3 plus reference TRBV7-9 and TRBJ2-2, the full variable domain is DTGVSQNPRHKITKRGQNVTFRCDPISEHNRLYWYRQTLGQGPEFLTYFQNEAQLEKSRLLSDRFSAERPKGSFSTLEIQRTEQGDSAMYLCASSSLLRGSVSGELFFGEGSRLTVL.

In its sample, this clonotype was seen many times. The chain combines TRBV7-9 with TRBJ1-5; D gene uncertain. Germline V gene sequence: CDR1 SEHNR, CDR2 FQNEAQ (reference sequence). Between the trimmed V and J ends, which lost 5 bases and 9 bases, there was a span of 11 bases. This CDR3 spans 12 amino acids. The CDR3: CASSTYLGPQHF. Here the CDR3 DNA reads TGTGCCAGCAGCACCTACCTGGGGCCCCAGCATTTT.

This clonotype has just a few counts. This chain connects TRBV29-1 to TRBJ2-5; tentative D call: TRBD2 (6 bases). Germline CDR1 is SQVTM and CDR2 is ANQGSEA. The CDR3 totals 12 residues. V lost 6 bases, J lost 4 bases, and 12 bases lay in between. CDR3: CSVGGRGETQYF. The CDR3 bases are TGCAGCGTGGGGGGACGGGGAGAGACCCAGTACTTC.